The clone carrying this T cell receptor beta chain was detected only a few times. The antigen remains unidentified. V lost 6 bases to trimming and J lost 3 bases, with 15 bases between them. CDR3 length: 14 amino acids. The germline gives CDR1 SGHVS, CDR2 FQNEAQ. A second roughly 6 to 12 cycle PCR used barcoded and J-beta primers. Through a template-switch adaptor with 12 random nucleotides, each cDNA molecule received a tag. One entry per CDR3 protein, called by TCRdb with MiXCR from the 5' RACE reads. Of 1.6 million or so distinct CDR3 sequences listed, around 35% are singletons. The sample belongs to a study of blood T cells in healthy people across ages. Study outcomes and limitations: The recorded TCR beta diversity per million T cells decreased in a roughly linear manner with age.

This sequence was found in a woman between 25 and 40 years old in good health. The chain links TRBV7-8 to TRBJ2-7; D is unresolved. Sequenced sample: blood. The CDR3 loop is CASSRNPGGYEQYF. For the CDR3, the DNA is TGTGCCAGCAGTCGGAACCCCGGTGGCTACGAGCAGTACTTC.